A selection of T cell receptor beta chains follows, all from one sample in a study of T cells in Graves' hyperthyroidism and ophthalmopathy. TCRdb re-derived calls from the multiplex PCR reads in MiXCR, one entry per CDR3 protein. The repertoire holds 300,000 to 350,000 distinct CDR3 sequences, with approximately 15% as singletons. Input material: blood. The receptor set was obtained from a man aged 25-40 years with Graves' hyperthyroidism. The CDR3 runs from the conserved cysteine through the conserved F or W. Each record gives: clone size, V gene, J gene, D gene, CDR3 protein, CDR3 DNA. The D gene is left open where the match is weak. Clone size, where shown, is once, few, many, or a class for clones that have expanded.

many	TRBV20-1	TRBJ2-5	TRBD1	CSAPFTGQPRETQYF	TGCAGTGCTCCATTTACGGGACAGCCAAGAGAGACCCAGTACTTC
many	TRBV20-1	TRBJ2-1	TRBD2	CSASDRRGLAGNEQFF	TGCAGTGCTAGTGATCGGAGGGGACTAGCGGGAAATGAGCAGTTCTTC
many	TRBV10-3	TRBJ1-6	TRBD1	CAISDGGGGGNSPLHF	TGTGCCATCAGTGATGGGGGTGGAGGGGGCAATTCACCCCTCCACTTT
many	TRBV2	TRBJ2-2	-	CASQEAGELFF	TGTGCCAGCCAGGAAGCCGGGGAGCTGTTTTTT
many	TRBV5-1	TRBJ1-1	-	CASSPTGGGNTEAFF	TGCGCCAGCAGCCCTACCGGAGGGGGGAACACTGAAGCTTTCTTT
-	TRBV6-1	TRBJ2-1	-	CASSEGGGAFPRRGSYNEQFF	TGTGCCAGCAGTGAAGGGGGGGGGGCTTTCCCGCGCCGGGGCTCCTACAATGAGCAGTTCTTC
many	TRBV6-1	TRBJ1-1	-	CASSEGLENTEAFF	TGTGCCAGCAGTGAAGGGCTCGAGAACACTGAAGCTTTCTTT
-	TRBV20-1	TRBJ2-3	-	CSARDNADTQYF	TGCAGTGCTAGAGATAATGCAGATACGCAGTATTTT
once	TRBV12-3/TRBV12-4	TRBJ1-1	-	CASSVGPRWGTEALF	TGTGCCAGCAGCGTAGGTCCAAGGTGGGGCACTGAAGCTCTCTTT
-	TRBV28	TRBJ2-2	-	CASFRGRNTGELFF	TGTGCCAGCTTCCGGGGGAGGAACACCGGGGAGCTGTTTTTT
-	TRBV12-3/TRBV12-4	TRBJ2-1	TRBD1	CASSFPSGQYIF	TGTGCCAGCAGTTTTCCCTCGGGACAGTACATCTTC
many	TRBV9	TRBJ2-5	-	CASSVGLGWETQYF	TGTGCCAGCAGCGTTGGGTTGGGATGGGAGACCCAGTACTTC
many	TRBV18	TRBJ1-1	-	CASSGGMNTEAFF	TGTGCCAGCTCGGGAGGGATGAACACTGAAGCTTTCTTT
once	TRBV11-2	TRBJ1-1	-	CASSFGQTNTEAFF	TGTGCCAGCAGCTTTGGACAGACGAACACTGAAGCTTTCTTT
many	TRBV10-2	TRBJ2-1	TRBD2	CASSESQTSSEQFF	TGCGCCAGCAGTGAGTCTCAGACTAGCAGTGAGCAGTTCTTC
many	TRBV6-1	TRBJ2-2	-	CASSERLGTRGNTGELFF	TGTGCCAGCAGTGAGAGGCTGGGGACCAGGGGAAACACCGGGGAGCTGTTTTTT
many	TRBV30	TRBJ2-1	-	CAWSLEAYNEQFF	TGTGCCTGGTCGCTAGAGGCCTACAATGAGCAGTTCTTC
-	TRBV12-3/TRBV12-4	TRBJ2-5	TRBD1	CASSFGGTGPQETQYF	TGTGCCAGCAGTTTCGGGGGGACAGGGCCTCAAGAGACCCAGTACTTC
-	TRBV5-4	TRBJ2-1	-	CASSHSGQNAPEGQFF	TGTGCCAGCAGCCACTCCGGACAGAATGCTCCGGAGGGGCAGTTCTTC
few	TRBV28	TRBJ1-2	-	CASSFGPRGYTF	TGTGCCAGCAGTTTCGGCCCCCGAGGCTACACCTTC
many	TRBV13	TRBJ2-1	-	CASSQTDRYNEQFF	TGTGCCAGCAGTCAAACCGACAGATACAATGAGCAGTTCTTC
many	TRBV2	TRBJ2-1	-	CASSEEGPYNEQFF	TGTGCCAGCAGTGAAGAGGGACCCTACAATGAGCAGTTCTTC
many	TRBV29-1	TRBJ2-7	-	CSVEGDGLSEQYF	TGCAGCGTTGAAGGGGATGGCCTTAGCGAGCAGTACTTC
few	TRBV7-9	TRBJ1-1	-	CASRIVGAGTEAFF	TGTGCCAGCCGGATTGTAGGGGCAGGCACTGAAGCTTTCTTT
few	TRBV15	TRBJ1-1	TRBD1	CATSRAGGTEAFF	TGTGCCACCAGCAGGGCAGGGGGCACTGAAGCTTTCTTT
-	TRBV7-9	TRBJ2-2	TRBD2	CASSLAGLAVPGELFF	TGTGCCAGCAGCTTAGCGGGACTAGCGGTCCCCGGGGAGCTGTTTTTT
many	TRBV10-3	TRBJ2-7	-	CAISERGDRQYF	TGTGCCATCAGTGAGAGGGGGGACAGGCAGTACTTC
many	TRBV6-1	TRBJ1-1	-	CASKGTGTEAFF	TGTGCCAGCAAAGGGACTGGTACTGAAGCTTTCTTT
-	TRBV12-3/TRBV12-4	TRBJ1-1	-	CASSPGGGYTEAFF	TGTGCCAGCAGCCCCGGGGGAGGATACACTGAAGCTTTCTTT
few	TRBV27	TRBJ2-5	TRBD2	CASSSWRGGIQETQYF	TGTGCCAGCAGTAGCTGGCGGGGGGGGATCCAAGAGACCCAGTACTTC